The clone carrying this T cell receptor (beta chain) was counted only a few times. The sample is drawn from a study of blood T cells in healthy people across ages. With a J-beta primer mix and a sample-barcoded 5' primer, a second PCR ran about 7 to 11 cycles. Through a template-switch adaptor with 12 random nucleotides, each cDNA molecule received a tag. Each sample yielded at least 3 million CDR3-containing paired-end reads. TCRdb itself ran the 5' RACE reads through MiXCR, one entry per CDR3 protein. The table lists about 780,000 distinct CDR3 sequences, less than 60% of them singletons. V dropped 0 bases and J dropped 2 bases, with 7 bases sitting between them. The CDR3 covers 14 residues. CDR1 and CDR2 from the germline V gene are SGHRS and YFSETQ.

The TCR comes from an elderly man in good health. V usage is TRBV5-1 and J usage is TRBJ2-3; D is ambiguous. Material for sequencing was blood. CDR3 coding DNA: TGCGCCAGCAGCTTGGGGCCGGTCACAGATACGCAGTATTTT. It specifies CASSLGPVTDTQYF.